Listed here is a single T cell receptor (beta chain). The primer mix had 60 Vbeta and 13 Jbeta primers. Sequenced by immunoSEQ multiplex PCR; TCRdb stores in-frame clones only, minus some. This table holds around 130,000 clones, 85% to 90% found once. The sample is drawn from a study of cytomegalovirus exposure and HLA in healthy donors. The CDR3 spans 15 residues. Germline V lookup: CDR1 SNHLY, CDR2 FYNNEI. Trimming left V 6 bases short and J 6 bases short, with 21 bases between. The V call is TRBV2, the J call TRBJ2-7, with D maybe TRBD2 (5 bases). This TCR derives from a woman in her twenties or thirties in good health and CMV-seropositive. Sequences were obtained from PBMCs. CDR3 coding DNA: TGTGCCAGCAGCAACCGACTTACTCGCGAGGGCGAGCAGTACTTC. Amino acid sequence: CASSNRLTREGEQYF.